The sample holds many counts of the clone carrying this TCR beta chain. Antigen specificity is unknown. CDR1 SGHTA and CDR2 FQGNSA come from the germline V gene. The CDR3 loop spans 14 amino acids. V lost 3 bases, J lost 7 bases, and 15 bases lay in between. This specimen comes from a study of T cells after yellow fever vaccination. Study information: The authors prepared low-cell-number fractions using SMART-Seq v4 Ultra Low Input.

Study-wide findings and caveats: Highly abundant clonotypes carried over from the bulk population could end up in FACS-sorted repertoires as contaminants.

Making TCR cDNA involved 5'RACE template switching, which added UMIs and a universal primer site. TCRdb re-derived calls from the 5' RACE reads in MiXCR, one entry per CDR3 protein. The sample has about 69,000 distinct CDR3 sequences; around 6.2% are singletons. Material: CD4+ T cells sorted from PBMCs, obtained more than 13 days after the first yellow fever vaccination. This clonotype originated in a young man who received the YFV17D yellow fever vaccine. The rearrangement uses TRBV7-2 and TRBJ1-2, with a possible D match to TRBD1 (5 bases). The CDR3 region has the DNA TGTGCCAGCAGCTTGCCGGGGGGGTTCGGTGGCTACACCTTC. This sequence encodes CASSLPGGFGGYTF.